This T cell receptor beta chain was sequenced in a study of T cells in Graves' hyperthyroidism and ophthalmopathy. Background on the study: Peripheral blood was taken when the disease was first diagnosed, before any treatment began.

Uncontrolled infection, other autoimmune disease, pregnancy or lactation barred patients from enrollment. PBMCs were sourced from roughly 9.3 ml fresh peripheral blood. CDR3 size: 14 residues. V trimming: 7 bases; J trimming: 1 base; junction bases outside the gene matches: 4. Germline lookup yields CDR1 MDHEN and CDR2 SYDVKM. Points from the study as a whole: Most clonotypes expanded in the thyroid (above 0.001) were also present in blood.

As regards this clonotype: Its antigen is still unknown. This may be a read error, as it is one base from a much larger clone.

TCR beta CDR3 regions were amplified from RNA transcripts. The HTBI primer set was used in a first-round RT-PCR of the TCR CDR3. TCRdb itself ran the multiplex PCR reads through MiXCR, one entry per CDR3 protein. Counted here are 96,000 or so distinct CDR3 sequences, just over 50% occurring once; the ten biggest clones make up roughly 27%. The clonotype comes from a woman in her 40s with Graves' hyperthyroidism. The V and J genes are TRBV28 and TRBJ1-3; 7 bases agree with TRBD1. Material: blood. The CDR3 DNA follows: TGTGCCAGCAAGGGCAGGGGGTCTGGAAACACCATATATTTT. Translated, it gives CASKGRGSGNTIYF.